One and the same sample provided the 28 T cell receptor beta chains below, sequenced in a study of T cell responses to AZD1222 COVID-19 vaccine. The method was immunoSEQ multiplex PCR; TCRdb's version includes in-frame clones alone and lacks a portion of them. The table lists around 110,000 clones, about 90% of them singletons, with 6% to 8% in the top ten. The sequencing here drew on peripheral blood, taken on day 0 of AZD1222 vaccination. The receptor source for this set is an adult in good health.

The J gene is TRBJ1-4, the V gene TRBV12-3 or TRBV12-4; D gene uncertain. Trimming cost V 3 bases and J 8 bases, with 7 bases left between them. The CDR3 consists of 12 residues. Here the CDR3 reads CASSFEEEKLFF. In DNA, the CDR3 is TGTGCCAGCAGTTTTGAGGAGGAAAAACTGTTTTTT.

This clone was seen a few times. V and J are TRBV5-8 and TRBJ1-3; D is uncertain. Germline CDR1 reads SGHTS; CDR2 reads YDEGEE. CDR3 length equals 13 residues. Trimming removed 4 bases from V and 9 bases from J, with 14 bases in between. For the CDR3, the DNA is TGTGCCAGCAGCCCGGGAACAAAGGTCACCATATATTTT. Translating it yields CASSPGTKVTIYF.

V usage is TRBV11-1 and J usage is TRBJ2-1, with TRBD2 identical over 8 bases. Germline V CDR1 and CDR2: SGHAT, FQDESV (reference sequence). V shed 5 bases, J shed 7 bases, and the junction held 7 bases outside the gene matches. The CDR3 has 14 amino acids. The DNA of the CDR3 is TGTGCCAGCAGCCTCGGACTAGCCCGGAATGAGCAGTTCTTC. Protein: CASSLGLARNEQFF. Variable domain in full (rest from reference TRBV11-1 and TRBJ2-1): EAEVAQSPRYKITEKSQAVAFWCDPISGHATLYWYRQILGQGPELLVQFQDESVVDDSQLPKDRFSAERLKGVDSTLKIQPAELGDSAMYLCASSLGLARNEQFFGPGTRLTVL.

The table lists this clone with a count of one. The CDR3 DNA reads TGTGCCAGCAGTTTGTTGGGGGAGCAGTACTTC. This encodes CASSLLGEQYF. The rearrangement links TRBV28 to TRBJ2-7; no definite D call. There are 11 residues in the CDR3. Germline CDR1 MDHEN, CDR2 SYDVKM. V dropped 3 bases and J dropped 7 bases, with 7 bases sitting between them.

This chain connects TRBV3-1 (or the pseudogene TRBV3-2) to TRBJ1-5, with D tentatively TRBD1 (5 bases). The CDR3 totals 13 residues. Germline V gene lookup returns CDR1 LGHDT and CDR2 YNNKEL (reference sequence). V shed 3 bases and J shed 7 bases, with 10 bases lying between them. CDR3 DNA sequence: TGTGCCAGCAGCCAGTTAGGGGCGCAGCCCCAGCATTTT. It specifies CASSQLGAQPQHF.

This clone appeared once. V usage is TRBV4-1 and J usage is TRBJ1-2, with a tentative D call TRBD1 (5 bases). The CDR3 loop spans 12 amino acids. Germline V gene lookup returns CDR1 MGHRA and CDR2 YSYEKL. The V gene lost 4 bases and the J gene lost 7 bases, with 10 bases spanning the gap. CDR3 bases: TGCGCCAGCAGCCGAACAGGAGCTGGCTACACCTTC. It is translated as CASSRTGAGYTF.

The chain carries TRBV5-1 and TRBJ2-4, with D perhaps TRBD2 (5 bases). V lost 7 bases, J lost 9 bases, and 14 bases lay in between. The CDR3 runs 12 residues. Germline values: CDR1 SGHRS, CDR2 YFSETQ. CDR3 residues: CASSLGGSIQYF. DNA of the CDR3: TGCGCCAGCTCCTTGGGTGGGAGCATTCAGTACTTC.

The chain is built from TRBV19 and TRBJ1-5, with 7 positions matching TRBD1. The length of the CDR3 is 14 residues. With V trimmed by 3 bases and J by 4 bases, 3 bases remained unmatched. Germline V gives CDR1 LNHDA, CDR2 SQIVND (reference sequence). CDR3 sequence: CASSMGQTNQPQHF. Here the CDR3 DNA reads TGTGCCAGTAGTATGGGACAGACGAATCAGCCCCAGCATTTT. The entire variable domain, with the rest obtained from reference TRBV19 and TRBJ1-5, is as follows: DGGITQSPKYLFRKEGQNVTLSCEQNLNHDAMYWYRQDPGQGLRLIYYSQIVNDFQKGDIAEGYSVSREKKESFPLTVTSAQKNPTAFYLCASSMGQTNQPQHFGDGTRLSIL.

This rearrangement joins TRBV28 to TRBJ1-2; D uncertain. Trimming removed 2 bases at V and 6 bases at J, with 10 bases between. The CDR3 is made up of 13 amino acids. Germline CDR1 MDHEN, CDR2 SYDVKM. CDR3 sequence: CASSLAAANGYTF. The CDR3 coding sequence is TGTGCCAGCAGTTTAGCGGCAGCGAATGGCTACACCTTC.

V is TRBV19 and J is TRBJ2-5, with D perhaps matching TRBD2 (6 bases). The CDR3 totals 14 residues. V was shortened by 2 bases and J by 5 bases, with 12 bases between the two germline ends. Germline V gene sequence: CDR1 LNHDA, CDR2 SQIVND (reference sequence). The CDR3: CASSIYGRGETQYF. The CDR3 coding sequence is TGTGCCAGTAGTATATACGGGAGAGGGGAGACCCAGTACTTC.

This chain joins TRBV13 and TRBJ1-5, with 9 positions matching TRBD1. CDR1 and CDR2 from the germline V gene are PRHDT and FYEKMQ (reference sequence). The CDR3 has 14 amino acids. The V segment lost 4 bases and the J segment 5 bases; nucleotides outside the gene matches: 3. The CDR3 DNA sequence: TGTGCCAGCAGCTCCGGACAGGGGTATCAGCCCCAGCATTTT. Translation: CASSSGQGYQPQHF. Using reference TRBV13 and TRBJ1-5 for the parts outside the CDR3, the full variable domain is AAGVIQSPRHLIKEKRETATLKCYPIPRHDTVYWYQQGPGQDPQFLISFYEKMQSDKGSIPDRFSAQQFSDYHSELNMSSLELGDSALYFCASSSGQGYQPQHFGDGTRLSIL.

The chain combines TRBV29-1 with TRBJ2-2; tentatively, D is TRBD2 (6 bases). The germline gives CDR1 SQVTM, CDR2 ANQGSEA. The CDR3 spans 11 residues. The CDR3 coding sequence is TGCAGTGCTCGGGGGACCGGGGAGCTGTTTTTT. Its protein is CSARGTGELFF.

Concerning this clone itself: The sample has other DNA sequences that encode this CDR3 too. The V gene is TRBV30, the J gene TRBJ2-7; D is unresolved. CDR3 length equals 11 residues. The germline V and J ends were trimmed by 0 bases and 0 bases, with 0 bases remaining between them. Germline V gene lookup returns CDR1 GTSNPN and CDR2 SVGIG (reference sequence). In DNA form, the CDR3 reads TGTGCCTGGAGTGTCTCCTACGAGCAGTACTTC. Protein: CAWSVSYEQYF.

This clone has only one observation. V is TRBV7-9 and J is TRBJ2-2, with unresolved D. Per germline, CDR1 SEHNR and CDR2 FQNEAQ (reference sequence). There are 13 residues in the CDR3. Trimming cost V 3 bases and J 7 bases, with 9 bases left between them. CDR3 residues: CASSFSLGGELFF. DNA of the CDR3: TGTGCCAGCAGCTTCTCTTTGGGCGGGGAGCTGTTTTTT.

The chain's CDR3 is CASSYPGTGLPNEQFF. The CDR3 DNA reads as TGTGCCAGCAGTTACCCTGGGACAGGGCTTCCCAATGAGCAGTTCTTC. The chain couples TRBV6-5 to TRBJ2-1, with 9 bases identical to TRBD1. Germline CDR1 is MNHEY and CDR2 is SVGAGI. Germline trimming cut 2 bases from V and 6 bases from J; bases unmatched to any gene: 8. The length of the CDR3 is 16 residues.

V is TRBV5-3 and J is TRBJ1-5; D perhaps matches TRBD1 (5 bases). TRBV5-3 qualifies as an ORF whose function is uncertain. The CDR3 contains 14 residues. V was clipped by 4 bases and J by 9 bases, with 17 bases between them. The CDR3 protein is CARSTRDGLLPQHF. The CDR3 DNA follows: TGTGCCAGAAGCACCCGGGACGGCCTTCTGCCCCAGCATTTT.

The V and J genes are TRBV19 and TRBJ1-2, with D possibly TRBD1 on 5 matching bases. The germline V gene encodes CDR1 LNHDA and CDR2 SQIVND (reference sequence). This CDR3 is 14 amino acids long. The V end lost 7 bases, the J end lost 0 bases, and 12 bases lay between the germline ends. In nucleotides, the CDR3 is TGTGCCAGTATCGACGGGGGAACTAACTATGGCTACACCTTC. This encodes CASIDGGTNYGYTF.

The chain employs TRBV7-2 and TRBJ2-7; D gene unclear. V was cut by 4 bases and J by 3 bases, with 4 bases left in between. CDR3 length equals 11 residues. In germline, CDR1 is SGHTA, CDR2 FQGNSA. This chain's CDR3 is CASSSNYEQYF. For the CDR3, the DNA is TGTGCCAGCAGCTCTAACTACGAGCAGTACTTC.

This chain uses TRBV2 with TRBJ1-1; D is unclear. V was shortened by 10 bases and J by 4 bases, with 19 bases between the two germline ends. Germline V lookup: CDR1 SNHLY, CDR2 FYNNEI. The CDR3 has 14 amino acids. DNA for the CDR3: TGTGCCATACCGAGAGGGTTAGATAGCACTGAAGCTTTCTTT. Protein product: CAIPRGLDSTEAFF.

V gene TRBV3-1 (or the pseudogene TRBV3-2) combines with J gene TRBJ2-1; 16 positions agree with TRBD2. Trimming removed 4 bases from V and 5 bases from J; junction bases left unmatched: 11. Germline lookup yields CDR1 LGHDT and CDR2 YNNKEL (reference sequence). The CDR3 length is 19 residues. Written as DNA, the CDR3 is TGTGCCAGCAGCCCGGACCTGGGACTAGCGGGAGGGCTCCACAATGAGCAGTTCTTC. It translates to CASSPDLGLAGGLHNEQFF.

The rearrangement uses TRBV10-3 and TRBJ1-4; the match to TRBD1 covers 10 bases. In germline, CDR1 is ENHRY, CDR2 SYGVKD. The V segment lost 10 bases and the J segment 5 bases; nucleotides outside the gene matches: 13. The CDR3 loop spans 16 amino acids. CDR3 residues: CATEAGQGTPNEKLFF. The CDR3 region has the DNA TGTGCCACGGAGGCGGGACAGGGGACGCCAAATGAAAAACTGTTTTTT.

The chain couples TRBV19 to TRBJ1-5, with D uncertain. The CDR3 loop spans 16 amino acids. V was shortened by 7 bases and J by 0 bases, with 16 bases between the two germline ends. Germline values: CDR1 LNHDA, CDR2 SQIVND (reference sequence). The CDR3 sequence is CASKVGLFYSNQPQHF. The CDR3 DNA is TGTGCCAGTAAAGTAGGCCTCTTTTATAGCAATCAGCCCCAGCATTTT. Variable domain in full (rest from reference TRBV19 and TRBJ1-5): DGGITQSPKYLFRKEGQNVTLSCEQNLNHDAMYWYRQDPGQGLRLIYYSQIVNDFQKGDIAEGYSVSREKKESFPLTVTSAQKNPTAFYLCASKVGLFYSNQPQHFGDGTRLSIL.

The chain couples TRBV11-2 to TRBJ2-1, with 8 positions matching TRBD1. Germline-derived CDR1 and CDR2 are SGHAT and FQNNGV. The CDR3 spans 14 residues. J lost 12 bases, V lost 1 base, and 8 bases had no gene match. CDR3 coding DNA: TGTGCCAGCAGCTTAGGGACGTCTGGGACAGGGCAGTTCTTC. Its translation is CASSLGTSGTGQFF. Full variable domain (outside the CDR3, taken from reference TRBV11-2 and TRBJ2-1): EAGVAQSPRYKIIEKRQSVAFWCNPISGHATLYWYQQILGQGPKLLIQFQNNGVVDDSQLPKDRFSAERLKGVDSTLKIQPAKLEDSAVYLCASSLGTSGTGQFFGPGTRLTVL.

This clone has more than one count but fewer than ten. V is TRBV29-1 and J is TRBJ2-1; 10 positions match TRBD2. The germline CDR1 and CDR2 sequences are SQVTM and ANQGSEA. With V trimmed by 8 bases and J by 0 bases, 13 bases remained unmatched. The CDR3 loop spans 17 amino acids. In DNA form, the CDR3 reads TGCAGCTCCCGGGGGGGACTAGCGCTAAACTCCTACAATGAGCAGTTCTTC. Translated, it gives CSSRGGLALNSYNEQFF.

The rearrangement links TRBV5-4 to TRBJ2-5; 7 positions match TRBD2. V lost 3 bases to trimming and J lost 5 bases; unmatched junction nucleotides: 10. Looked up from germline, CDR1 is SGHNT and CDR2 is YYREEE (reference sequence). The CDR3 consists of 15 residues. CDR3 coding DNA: TGTGCCAGCAGCTCCGGACTAGATCTAGCTGAGACCCAGTACTTC. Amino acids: CASSSGLDLAETQYF.

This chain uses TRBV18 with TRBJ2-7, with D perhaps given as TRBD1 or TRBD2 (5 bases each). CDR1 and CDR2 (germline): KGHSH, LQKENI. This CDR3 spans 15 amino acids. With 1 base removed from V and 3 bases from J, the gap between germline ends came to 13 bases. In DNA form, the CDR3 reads TGTGCCAGCTCACCACGGGACGGAGCTGACTACGAGCAGTACTTC. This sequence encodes CASSPRDGADYEQYF.

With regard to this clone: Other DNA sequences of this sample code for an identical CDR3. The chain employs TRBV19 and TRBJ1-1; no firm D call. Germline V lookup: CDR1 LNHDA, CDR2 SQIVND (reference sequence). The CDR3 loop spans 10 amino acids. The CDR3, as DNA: TGTGCTTCCAGGAACACTGAAGCTTTCTTT. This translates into CASRNTEAFF.

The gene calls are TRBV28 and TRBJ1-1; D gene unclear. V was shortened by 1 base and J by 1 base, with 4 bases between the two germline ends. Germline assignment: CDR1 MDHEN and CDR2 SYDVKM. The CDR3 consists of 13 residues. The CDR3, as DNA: TGTGCCAGCAGTTTATTCGCGAACACTGAAGCTTTCTTT. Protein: CASSLFANTEAFF.